The 24 T cell receptor beta chains in this list originate from one sample, sequenced in a study of shared clonotypes between healthy human individuals. The protocol was immunoSEQ multiplex PCR, while the TCRdb copy is restricted to in-frame clones and leaves out a portion. The sample shows a few million clones, 93% of them seen only once. Material for sequencing was naive CD4+ T cells from PBMCs. As to subset: CD45RA+ positively selected. These receptors came from a man aged 18 to 35 in good health. Some clones in this sample may be carry-over from other donors' samples.

The chain's CDR3 is CASSEVTGAKQYF. CDR3 DNA sequence: TGTGCCAGCAGTGAAGTTACAGGGGCTAAGCAGTACTTC. The rearrangement uses TRBV25-1 and TRBJ2-5; 7 bases line up with TRBD1. Germline V gene sequence: CDR1 MGHDK, CDR2 SYGVNS. J lost 11 bases, V lost 2 bases, and 8 bases had no gene match. This CDR3 region has 13 residues.

The rearrangement uses TRBV7-9 and TRBJ1-1, with D hard to call. The CDR3 has 14 residues. The germline CDR1 and CDR2 sequences are SEHNR and FQNEAQ (reference sequence). V shed 3 bases and J shed 1 base, with 9 bases lying between them. The CDR3 region is CASSFSVENTEAFF. Here the CDR3 DNA reads TGTGCCAGCAGCTTTTCAGTCGAGAACACTGAAGCTTTCTTT.

V gene TRBV30 combines with J gene TRBJ2-7; possible D gene TRBD2, 6 bases. CDR1 GTSNPN and CDR2 SVGIG come from the germline V gene (reference sequence). V lost 2 bases and J 6 bases, leaving 17 bases between the germline ends. The CDR3 is made up of 14 amino acids. The DNA of the CDR3 is TGTGCCTGGAGTAGCCTGGTTGGAGGGAGCGAGCAGTACTTC. Protein product: CAWSSLVGGSEQYF.

The V and J genes are TRBV2 and TRBJ1-5, with D uncertain. The germline CDR1 and CDR2 sequences are SNHLY and FYNNEI. Trimming took 2 bases from V and 15 from J, leaving 17 bases between them. This CDR3 spans 13 amino acids. CDR3 loop: CASSESSQAPTHF. CDR3 nucleotide sequence: TGTGCCAGCAGTGAAAGCTCTCAGGCCCCGACGCATTTT.

The rearrangement links TRBV11-2 to TRBJ2-5; 11 nucleotides match TRBD2. CDR3 length equals 15 residues. Germline CDR1 reads SGHAT; CDR2 reads FQNNGV. V was clipped by 5 bases and J by 2 bases; unmatched bases: 4. CDR3 sequence: CASSPIAGGQETQYF. In nucleotides, the CDR3 is TGTGCCAGCAGCCCAATAGCGGGAGGGCAAGAGACCCAGTACTTC.

This rearrangement joins TRBV28 to TRBJ2-7; TRBD1 agrees at 9 bases. CDR1 is MDHEN and CDR2 is SYDVKM in the germline V gene. CDR3 length: 17 residues. Losses at the gene ends were 7 bases for V and 2 bases for J; bases not matched to a gene: 15. CDR3 region: CASTGTGTGTRAYEQYF. The CDR3 DNA sequence: TGTGCCAGCACTGGGACCGGGACAGGGACCAGAGCCTACGAGCAGTACTTC.

This chain uses TRBV28 with TRBJ1-5; tentatively, D is TRBD1 (5 bases). Trimming removed 2 bases from V and 0 bases from J, with 8 bases in between. Germline assignment: CDR1 MDHEN and CDR2 SYDVKM. The CDR3 has 15 amino acids. CDR3 DNA: TGTGCCAGCAGTTTACGGGGCTATAGCAATCAGCCCCAGCATTTT. This translates into CASSLRGYSNQPQHF.

This rearrangement joins TRBV18 to TRBJ2-1; 10 bases match TRBD2. The CDR3 sequence is 17 residues long. The ends lost 4 bases at V and 10 bases at J; junction bases unmatched: 16. CDR1 is KGHSH, CDR2 LQKENI, per germline. The CDR3 region has the DNA TGTGCCAGCTCACAAGCTAGCGGGAGTCTGGGCGGGGAGGAGCAGTTCTTC. Protein: CASSQASGSLGGEEQFF.

The chain links TRBV5-1 to TRBJ2-5, with 9 bases identical to TRBD2. With 4 bases clipped from V and 5 bases from J, the junction kept 9 bases outside the gene matches. Germline lookup yields CDR1 SGHRS and CDR2 YFSETQ. The CDR3 runs to 15 residues. The CDR3 nucleotides read TGCGCCAGCAGCCTAAGGACTAGCGCCCGGGAGACCCAGTACTTC. It yields the protein CASSLRTSARETQYF.

V usage is TRBV15 and J usage is TRBJ1-1, with 7 bases fitting TRBD1. The germline CDR1 and CDR2 sequences are LNHNV and YYDKDF (reference sequence). The CDR3 runs 16 residues. J gave up 4 bases and V 3 bases, and 11 bases lay outside the gene matches. The CDR3 DNA sequence: TGTGCCACCAGCAGCTACAGGGGAACGGTAAGCACTGAAGCTTTCTTT. Protein sequence: CATSSYRGTVSTEAFF.

The chain employs TRBV18 and TRBJ2-2, with D hard to call. The V gene's germline CDR1 is KGHSH and CDR2 LQKENI. Trimming pared 3 bases from V and 6 bases from J, leaving 8 bases between. The CDR3 is made up of 13 amino acids. The CDR3 is CASSPDVAGELFF. CDR3 DNA sequence: TGTGCCAGCTCACCGGACGTAGCCGGGGAGCTGTTTTTT.

The rearrangement links TRBV18 to TRBJ2-1; 7 positions agree with TRBD2. The J segment lost 0 bases and the V segment lost 5 bases, leaving 7 bases of the junction unmatched. CDR1 is KGHSH, CDR2 LQKENI, per germline. This CDR3 spans 16 amino acids. The CDR3 loop is CASSTLGGSSYNEQFF. CDR3 sequence (DNA): TGTGCCAGCTCAACCCTCGGCGGGAGCTCCTACAATGAGCAGTTCTTC.

This clone was seen only once. V and J are TRBV27 and TRBJ2-1; 7 nucleotides line up with TRBD1. Germline V gene lookup returns CDR1 MNHEY and CDR2 SMNVEV (reference sequence). This CDR3 is 16 amino acids long. The V and J ends lost 3 bases and 7 bases, in that order; junction bases with no gene match: 12. The CDR3 DNA reads TGTGCCAGCAGTTTTTTCCCGGGACAGATAATTAATGAGCAGTTCTTC. It encodes CASSFFPGQIINEQFF.

The chain uses TRBV7-2 and TRBJ2-3; TRBD2 agrees at 9 bases. Germline lookup yields CDR1 SGHTA and CDR2 FQGNSA. The CDR3 covers 16 residues. The V gene end was trimmed by 5 bases and the J gene end by 2 bases; junction bases not matched to a gene: 8. CDR3 in amino acids: CASSATPSGDTDTQYF. CDR3 DNA sequence: TGTGCCAGCAGCGCTACTCCTAGCGGGGACACAGATACGCAGTATTTT.

The chain has TRBV6-5 and TRBJ1-5; D is uncertain. The germline CDR1 and CDR2 sequences are MNHEY and SVGAGI. This CDR3 has 13 amino acids. V lost 6 bases and J lost 2, with 8 bases in between. The CDR3 reads CASSGGGNQPQHF. DNA for the CDR3: TGTGCCAGCAGCGGTGGGGGCAATCAGCCCCAGCATTTT.

The rearrangement joins TRBV29-1 to TRBJ1-4; possible D gene TRBD1, 5 bases. Germline CDR1 SQVTM, CDR2 ANQGSEA. V dropped 4 bases and J dropped 2 bases, with 5 bases sitting between them. The CDR3 covers 12 residues. The CDR3: CSVGGTNEKLFF. CDR3 DNA: TGCAGCGTTGGGGGGACTAATGAAAAACTGTTTTTT.

The table lists this clone with a count of one. The CDR3 region is CASSSRAQQGTQYF. DNA of the CDR3: TGTGCCAGCAGCTCACGGGCCCAGCAGGGGACCCAGTACTTC. The chain uses TRBV9 and TRBJ2-5; tentatively, D is TRBD1 (5 bases). The V end was cut by 4 bases, the J end by 7 bases, with 17 bases between. Germline V lookup: CDR1 SGDLS, CDR2 YYNGEE. The length of the CDR3 is 14 residues. Filled out from reference TRBV9 and TRBJ2-5, the complete variable domain reads DSGVTQTPKHLITATGQRVTLRCSPRSGDLSVYWYQQSLDQGLQFLIQYYNGEERAKGNILERFSAQQFPDLHSELNLSSLELGDSALYFCASSSRAQQGTQYFGPGTRLLVL.

This sequence joins TRBV5-1 and TRBJ2-3; TRBD1 agrees at 9 bases. V was clipped by 1 base and J by 0 bases; unmatched bases: 12. The germline CDR1 and CDR2 sequences are SGHRS and YFSETQ. The CDR3 covers 19 residues. CDR3 residues: CASSLYRGRLARSTDTQYF. In DNA form, the CDR3 reads TGCGCCAGCAGCTTGTACAGGGGGCGACTAGCAAGAAGCACAGATACGCAGTATTTT.

The J gene is TRBJ2-2, the V gene TRBV19; TRBD2 is a possible D gene (6 bases). The CDR3 has 17 residues. The V end was cut by 1 base, the J end by 3 bases, with 15 bases between. Germline lookup yields CDR1 LNHDA and CDR2 SQIVND (reference sequence). The CDR3 loop is CASSIVGGAGYTGELFF. The CDR3 DNA is TGTGCCAGTAGTATAGTGGGCGGGGCAGGGTACACCGGGGAGCTGTTTTTT.

Regarding this clone: Other DNA sequences within the sample encode an identical CDR3. V is TRBV7-2 and J is TRBJ2-3; D might be TRBD1 (5 bases). The CDR3 runs 15 residues. Germline V lookup: CDR1 SGHTA, CDR2 FQGNSA. The ends were cut back, 1 base at V and 3 bases at J, with 11 bases in the middle. The CDR3 DNA sequence: TGTGCCAGCAGCTTAGTAGGCCAGGGAACAGATACGCAGTATTTT. This sequence encodes CASSLVGQGTDTQYF.

This rearrangement joins TRBV2 to TRBJ2-2; D not certain. Germline CDR1 is SNHLY and CDR2 is FYNNEI. V dropped 4 bases and J dropped 1 base, with 10 bases sitting between them. The CDR3 consists of 15 residues. Here the CDR3 DNA reads TGTGCCAGCAGTGTCGGGTTAGGGAACACCGGGGAGCTGTTTTTT. Translated, it gives CASSVGLGNTGELFF.

The gene calls are TRBV5-4 and TRBJ1-4, with D perhaps matching TRBD1 (5 bases). The CDR3 contains 15 residues. The V gene lost 4 bases and the J gene lost 8 bases, with 18 bases spanning the gap. Germline V gene sequence: CDR1 SGHNT, CDR2 YYREEE (reference sequence). The CDR3, as DNA: TGTGCCAGCAGCCGAACCGACAGTTCCATGGAAAAACTGTTTTTT. This gives the protein CASSRTDSSMEKLFF. The full variable domain, in which reference TRBV5-4 and TRBJ1-4 provide the parts outside the CDR3, is ETGVTQSPTHLIKTRGQQVTLRCSSQSGHNTVSWYQQALGQGPQFIFQYYREEENGRGNFPPRFSGLQFPNYSSELNVNALELDDSALYLCASSRTDSSMEKLFFGSGTQLSVL.

The chain couples TRBV7-9 to TRBJ2-7, with TRBD2 identical over 9 bases. From germline, CDR1 is SEHNR and CDR2 FQNEAQ (reference sequence). The junction had 9 bases not matched to a gene; V was cut back by 5 bases and J by 4 bases. The CDR3 spans 15 residues. The CDR3 bases are TGTGCCAGCAGCCTAACCGGGACTAGCATGTACGAGCAGTACTTC. Protein: CASSLTGTSMYEQYF.

V gene TRBV29-1 combines with J gene TRBJ1-1; D remains ambiguous. Trimming removed 4 bases from V and 3 bases from J, with 12 bases in between. CDR1 is SQVTM and CDR2 is ANQGSEA in the germline V gene. The CDR3 is made up of 13 amino acids. CDR3 in amino acids: CSVGVTRDTEAFF. The CDR3 bases are TGCAGCGTTGGCGTTACGCGGGACACTGAAGCTTTCTTT.